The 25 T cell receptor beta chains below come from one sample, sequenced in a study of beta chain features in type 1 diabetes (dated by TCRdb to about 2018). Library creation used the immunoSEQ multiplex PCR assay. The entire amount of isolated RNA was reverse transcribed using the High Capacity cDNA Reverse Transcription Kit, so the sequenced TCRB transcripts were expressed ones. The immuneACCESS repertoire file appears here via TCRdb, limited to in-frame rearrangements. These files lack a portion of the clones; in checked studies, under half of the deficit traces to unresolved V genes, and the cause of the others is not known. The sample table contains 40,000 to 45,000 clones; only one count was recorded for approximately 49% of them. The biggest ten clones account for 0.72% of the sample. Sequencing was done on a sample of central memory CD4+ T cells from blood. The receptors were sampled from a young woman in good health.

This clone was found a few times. CDR3 sequence (DNA): TGTGCCTGCTCTCTCAAGGGCGGGGACACTGAAGCTTTCTTT. Amino acid sequence: CACSLKGGDTEAFF. J is TRBJ1-1 and V is TRBV12-5; no clear D. This CDR3 comprises 14 residues. Per the germline V gene, CDR1 is LGHNT and CDR2 is FRNRAP.

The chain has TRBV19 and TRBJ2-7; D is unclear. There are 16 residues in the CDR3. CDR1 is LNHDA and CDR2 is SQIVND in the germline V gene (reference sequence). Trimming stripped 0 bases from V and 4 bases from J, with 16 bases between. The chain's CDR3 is CASSIDLVGSTYEQYF. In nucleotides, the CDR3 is TGTGCCAGTAGTATAGATCTGGTTGGATCGACATACGAGCAGTACTTC.

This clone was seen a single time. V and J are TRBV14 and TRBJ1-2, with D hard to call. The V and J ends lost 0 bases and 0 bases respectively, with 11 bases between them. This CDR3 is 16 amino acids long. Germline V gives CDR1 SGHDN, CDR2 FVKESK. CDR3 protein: CASSQDRSAANYGYTF. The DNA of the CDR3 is TGTGCCAGCAGCCAAGATCGTAGCGCTGCTAACTATGGCTACACCTTC.

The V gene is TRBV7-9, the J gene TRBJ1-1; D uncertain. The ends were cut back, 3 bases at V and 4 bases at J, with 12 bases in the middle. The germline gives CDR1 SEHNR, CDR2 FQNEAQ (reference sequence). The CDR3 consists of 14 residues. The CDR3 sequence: CASSFDRSGTEAFF. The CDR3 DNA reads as TGTGCCAGCAGCTTCGATCGGTCAGGCACTGAAGCTTTCTTT. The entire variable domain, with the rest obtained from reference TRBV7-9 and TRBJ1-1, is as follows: DTGVSQNPRHKITKRGQNVTFRCDPISEHNRLYWYRQTLGQGPEFLTYFQNEAQLEKSRLLSDRFSAERPKGSFSTLEIQRTEQGDSAMYLCASSFDRSGTEAFFGQGTRLTVV.

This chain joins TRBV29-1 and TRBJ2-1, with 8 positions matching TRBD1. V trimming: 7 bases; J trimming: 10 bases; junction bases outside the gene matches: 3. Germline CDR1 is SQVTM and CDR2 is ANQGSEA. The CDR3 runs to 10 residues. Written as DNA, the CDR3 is TGCAGCGCGGGGGACAGGGAGCAGTTCTTC. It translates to CSAGDREQFF.

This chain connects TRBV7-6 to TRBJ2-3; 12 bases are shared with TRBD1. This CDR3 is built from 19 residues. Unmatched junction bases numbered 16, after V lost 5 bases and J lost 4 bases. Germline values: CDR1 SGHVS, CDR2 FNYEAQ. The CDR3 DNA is TGTGCCAGCAGCCGGGACCCGGGACAGGGGGCGACTAGCGCAGATACGCAGTATTTT. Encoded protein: CASSRDPGQGATSADTQYF.

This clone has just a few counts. This CDR3 reads CASSFYTGRATEAFF. The CDR3 DNA sequence: TGTGCCAGCAGTTTTTATACAGGGCGAGCGACTGAAGCTTTCTTT. The chain carries TRBV27 and TRBJ1-1, with a tentative D call TRBD1 (6 bases). Germline V gene sequence: CDR1 MNHEY, CDR2 SMNVEV (reference sequence). This CDR3 is 15 amino acids long. V gave up 3 bases and J gave up 5 bases, with 16 bases separating them.

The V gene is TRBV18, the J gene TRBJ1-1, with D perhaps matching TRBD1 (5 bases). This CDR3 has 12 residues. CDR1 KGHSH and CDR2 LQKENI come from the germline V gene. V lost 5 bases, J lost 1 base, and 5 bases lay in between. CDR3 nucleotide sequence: TGTGCCAGCTCAACAGGGAACACTGAAGCTTTCTTT. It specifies CASSTGNTEAFF.

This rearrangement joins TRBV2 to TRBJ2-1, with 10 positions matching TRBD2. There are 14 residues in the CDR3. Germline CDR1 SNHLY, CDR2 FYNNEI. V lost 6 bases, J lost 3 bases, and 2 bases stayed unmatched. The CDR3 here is CASRGTSDYNEQFF. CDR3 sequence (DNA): TGTGCCAGCAGAGGGACTAGCGACTACAATGAGCAGTTCTTC.

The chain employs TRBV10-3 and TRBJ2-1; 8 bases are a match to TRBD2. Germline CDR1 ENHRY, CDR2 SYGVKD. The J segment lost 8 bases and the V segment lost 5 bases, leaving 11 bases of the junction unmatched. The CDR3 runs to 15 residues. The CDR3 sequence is CAISLAGSKVDEQFF. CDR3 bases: TGTGCCATCAGTTTAGCGGGATCGAAGGTCGATGAGCAGTTCTTC.

Here the CDR3 DNA reads TGTGCCAGCACCCTAGCAGGATCCTCTGAAGCTTTCTTT. This encodes CASTLAGSSEAFF. The rearrangement joins TRBV9 to TRBJ1-1; no clear D gene. This CDR3 contains 13 residues. Germline V gene sequence: CDR1 SGDLS, CDR2 YYNGEE. Trimming shortened V by 6 bases and J by 6 bases, and 15 bases separated the two germline ends.

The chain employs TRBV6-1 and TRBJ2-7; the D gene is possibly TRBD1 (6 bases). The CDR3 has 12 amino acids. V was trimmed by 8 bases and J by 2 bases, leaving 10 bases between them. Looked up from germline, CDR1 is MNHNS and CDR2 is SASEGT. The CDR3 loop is CASGQLPYEQYF. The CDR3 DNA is TGTGCCAGCGGACAGCTTCCCTACGAGCAGTACTTC.

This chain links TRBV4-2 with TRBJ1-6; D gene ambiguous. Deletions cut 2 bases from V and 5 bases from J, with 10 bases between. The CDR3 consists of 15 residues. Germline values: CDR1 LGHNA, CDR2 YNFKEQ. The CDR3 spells CASSQWMENNSPLHF. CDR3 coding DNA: TGTGCCAGCAGCCAATGGATGGAGAATAATTCACCCCTCCACTTT.

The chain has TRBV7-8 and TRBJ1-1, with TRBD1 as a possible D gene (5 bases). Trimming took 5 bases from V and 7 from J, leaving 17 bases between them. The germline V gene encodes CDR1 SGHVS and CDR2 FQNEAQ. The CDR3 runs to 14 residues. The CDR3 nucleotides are TGTGCCAGCAGCCCGGCTTGGGGGGAGGATGAAGCTTTCTTT. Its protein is CASSPAWGEDEAFF. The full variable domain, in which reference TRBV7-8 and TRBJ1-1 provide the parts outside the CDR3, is GAGVSQSPRYKVAKRGQDVALRCDPISGHVSLFWYQQALGQGPEFLTYFQNEAQLDKSGLPSDRFFAERPEGSVSTLKIQRTQQEDSAVYLCASSPAWGEDEAFFGQGTRLTVV.

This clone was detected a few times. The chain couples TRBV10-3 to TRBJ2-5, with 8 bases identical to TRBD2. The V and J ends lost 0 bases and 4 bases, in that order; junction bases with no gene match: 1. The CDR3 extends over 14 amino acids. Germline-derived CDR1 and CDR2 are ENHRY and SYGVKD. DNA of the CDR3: TGTGCCATCAGTGAGTCACGGGGGGGAGAGACCCAGTACTTC. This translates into CAISESRGGETQYF.

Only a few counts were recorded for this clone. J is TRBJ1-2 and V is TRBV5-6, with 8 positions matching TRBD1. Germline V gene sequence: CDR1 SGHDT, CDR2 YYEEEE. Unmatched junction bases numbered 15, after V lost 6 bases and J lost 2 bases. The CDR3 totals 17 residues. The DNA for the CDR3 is TGTGCCAGCATCTTCGATCCCCGGACAGGGTGGAACTATGGCTACACCTTC. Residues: CASIFDPRTGWNYGYTF.

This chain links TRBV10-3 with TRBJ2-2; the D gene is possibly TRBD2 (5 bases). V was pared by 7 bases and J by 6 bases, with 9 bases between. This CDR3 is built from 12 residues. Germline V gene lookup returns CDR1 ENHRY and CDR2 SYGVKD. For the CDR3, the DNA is TGTGCCATCATAGAGGACTCCGGGGAGCTGTTTTTT. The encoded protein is CAIIEDSGELFF.

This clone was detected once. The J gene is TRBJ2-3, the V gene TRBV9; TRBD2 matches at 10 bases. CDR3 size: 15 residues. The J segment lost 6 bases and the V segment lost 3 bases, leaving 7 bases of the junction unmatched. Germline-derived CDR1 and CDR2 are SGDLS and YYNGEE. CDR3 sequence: CASSAKLAGLDTQYF. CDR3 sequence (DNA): TGTGCCAGCAGCGCGAAACTAGCGGGGTTGGATACGCAGTATTTT.

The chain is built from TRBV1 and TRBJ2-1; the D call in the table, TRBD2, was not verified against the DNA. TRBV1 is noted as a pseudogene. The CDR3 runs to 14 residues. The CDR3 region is CTSSPTSGDNEQFF. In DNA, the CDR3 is TGCACCAGCAGCCCGACTAGCGGGGACAATGAGCAGTTCTTC.

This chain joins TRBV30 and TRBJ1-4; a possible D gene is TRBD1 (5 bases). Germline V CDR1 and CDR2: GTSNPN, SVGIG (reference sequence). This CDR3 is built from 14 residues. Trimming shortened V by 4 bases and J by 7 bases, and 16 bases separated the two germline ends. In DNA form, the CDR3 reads TGTGCCTGGAACATTGGGGGAGGCCGTGAAAAACTGTTTTTT. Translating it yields CAWNIGGGREKLFF.

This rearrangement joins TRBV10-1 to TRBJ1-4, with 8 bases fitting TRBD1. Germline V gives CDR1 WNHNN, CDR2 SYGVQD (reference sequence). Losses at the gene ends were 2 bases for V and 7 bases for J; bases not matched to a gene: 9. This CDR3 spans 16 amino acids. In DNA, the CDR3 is TGCGCCAGCAGTGAGGATAGGACAGGGCGACGTGAAAAACTGTTTTTT. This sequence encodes CASSEDRTGRREKLFF.

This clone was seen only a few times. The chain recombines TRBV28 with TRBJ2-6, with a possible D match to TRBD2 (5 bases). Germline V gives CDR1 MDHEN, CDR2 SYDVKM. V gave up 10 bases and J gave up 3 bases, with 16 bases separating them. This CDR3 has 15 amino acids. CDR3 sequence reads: CATRESLSGANVLTF. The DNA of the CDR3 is TGTGCCACAAGGGAGTCTCTGAGTGGGGCCAACGTCCTGACTTTC.

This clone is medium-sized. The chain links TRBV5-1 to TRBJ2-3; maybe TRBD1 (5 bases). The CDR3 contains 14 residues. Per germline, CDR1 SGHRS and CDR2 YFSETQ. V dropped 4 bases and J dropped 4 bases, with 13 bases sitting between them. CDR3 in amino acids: CASSIDSGADTQYF. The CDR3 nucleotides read TGCGCCAGCAGCATAGACAGTGGAGCAGATACGCAGTATTTT.

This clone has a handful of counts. The CDR3 reads CASDPRGTNNEQFF. Here the CDR3 DNA reads TGTGCCAGCGACCCACGAGGAACCAACAATGAGCAGTTCTTC. The chain carries TRBV2 and TRBJ2-1; D not certain. Deletions cut 8 bases from V and 5 bases from J, with 16 bases between. Germline CDR1 and CDR2: SNHLY and FYNNEI. This CDR3 spans 14 amino acids. The full variable domain, completed using reference TRBV2 and TRBJ2-1, is EPEVTQTPSHQVTQMGQEVILRCVPISNHLYFYWYRQILGQKVEFLVSFYNNEISEKSEIFDDQFSVERPDGSNFTLKIRSTKLEDSAMYFCASDPRGTNNEQFFGPGTRLTVL.

DNA of the CDR3: TGTGCCAGCAGCTTGACAGAACATTCCTACGAGCAGTACTTC. Translation gives CASSLTEHSYEQYF. V gene TRBV7-3 combines with J gene TRBJ2-7; possible D gene TRBD1, 5 bases. Trimming removed 3 bases at V and 1 base at J, with 10 bases between. The CDR3 covers 14 residues. Germline CDR1 SGHTA, CDR2 FQGTGA.